Listed below are T cell receptor beta chains from one sample, sequenced in a study of T-cell memory formation after mild COVID-19. TCRdb processed the 5' RACE reads anew with MiXCR; each CDR3 protein has one entry. This table has 360,000 or so distinct CDR3 sequences, under 30% appearing once. Source material: PBMCs or a T cell subset sorted from them (not recorded which). The receptors shown here come from an adult woman who had mild COVID-19 (a few samples of this study predate the infection). Cell type and time point are not known. Both conserved end residues are part of each CDR3. The D gene is left open where the match is weak. Not all rows give a size; the values are once, few, many and, for expanded clones, a class.

D: TRBD2; J: TRBJ2-7; size: .; V: TRBV6-1; DNA: TGTGCCAGCAGTGAAGCCCGGACTAGCCTCTACGAGCAGTACTTC; CDR3: CASSEARTSLYEQYF
D: .; J: TRBJ2-1; size: few; V: TRBV4-2; DNA: TGTGCCAGCAGCTATTCTGGTGAGGCAGTAATCTACAATGAGCAGTTCTTC; CDR3: CASSYSGEAVIYNEQFF
D: .; J: TRBJ2-3; size: .; V: TRBV6-5; DNA: TGTGCCAGCAGTCAAGGGGGCACAGATACGCAGTATTTT; CDR3: CASSQGGTDTQYF
D: TRBD1; J: TRBJ1-2; size: many; V: TRBV20-1; DNA: TGCAGTGCTTCACAGGGGGCGCGGGGCTACACCTTC; CDR3: CSASQGARGYTF
D: TRBD1; J: TRBJ2-1; size: .; V: TRBV5-1; DNA: TGCGCCAGCAGCTTGTTTTGGGACAGGGGAAACAATGAGCAGTTCTTC; CDR3: CASSLFWDRGNNEQFF
D: TRBD2; J: TRBJ2-3; size: .; V: TRBV4-2; DNA: TGTGCCAGCAGCCACCAACGAGCGGGGGCTACAGATACGCAGTATTTT; CDR3: CASSHQRAGATDTQYF
D: .; J: TRBJ1-2; size: few; V: TRBV4-1; DNA: TGCGCCAGCAGCCAACCAGGACAGCTGTATGGCTACACCTTC; CDR3: CASSQPGQLYGYTF
D: .; J: TRBJ2-1; size: .; V: TRBV6-5; DNA: TGTGCCAGCAGTTACGGGGGAAGGGGAATTGAGCAGTTCTTC; CDR3: CASSYGGRGIEQFF
D: TRBD2; J: TRBJ2-5; size: .; V: TRBV5-1; DNA: TGCGCCAGCAGCTCCCCAGGACTAGCGGGATTGGAGACCCAGTACTTC; CDR3: CASSSPGLAGLETQYF
D: .; J: TRBJ1-2; size: few; V: TRBV9; DNA: TGTGCCAGCAGCGTAGAGACCTCAGGGGTCTATGGCTACACCTTC; CDR3: CASSVETSGVYGYTF
D: .; J: TRBJ1-5; size: .; V: TRBV5-5; DNA: TGTGCCAGCAGCTTCTTGGGAGGAGCCAATCAGCCCCAGCATTTT; CDR3: CASSFLGGANQPQHF
D: .; J: TRBJ2-1; size: .; V: TRBV5-1; DNA: TGCGCCAGCAGCCAGGGACTCGGCGATGAGCAGTTCTTC; CDR3: CASSQGLGDEQFF
D: .; J: TRBJ1-1; size: .; V: TRBV3-1; DNA: TGTGCCAGCAGCCTTAATGGACCGACGAACACTGAAGCTTTCTTT; CDR3: CASSLNGPTNTEAFF
D: .; J: TRBJ1-2; size: .; V: TRBV4-2; DNA: TGTGCCAGCAGCCAAGGGACCGTGAGGAGCTACACCTTC; CDR3: CASSQGTVRSYTF
D: .; J: TRBJ2-3; size: .; V: TRBV20-1; DNA: TGCAGTGCGAACAGCCTCGATACGCAGTATTTT; CDR3: CSANSLDTQYF
D: .; J: TRBJ2-3; size: few; V: TRBV20-1; DNA: TGCAGTGCTCGAGAGGCGCGGGGTATTCACACAGATACGCAGTATTTT; CDR3: CSAREARGIHTDTQYF
D: .; J: TRBJ2-6; size: few; V: TRBV6-5; DNA: TGTGCCAGCAGTTACAAGGGTACTACTGGGGCCAACGTCCTGACTTTC; CDR3: CASSYKGTTGANVLTF
D: .; J: TRBJ1-4; size: few; V: TRBV25-1; DNA: TGTGCCAGCAGTGACGATAATGAAAAACTGTTTTTT; CDR3: CASSDDNEKLFF
D: .; J: TRBJ2-7; size: .; V: TRBV15; DNA: TGTGCCACCAGCAGAGACGGGGACGAGCAGTACTTC; CDR3: CATSRDGDEQYF
D: .; J: TRBJ1-3; size: few; V: TRBV20-1; DNA: TGCAGTGCTAGAGATCGACGTGACTACTCTGGAAACACCATATATTTT; CDR3: CSARDRRDYSGNTIYF
D: .; J: TRBJ1-2; size: .; V: TRBV20-1; DNA: TGCAGTGCCATAGTCCTGGACCGCTATGGCTACACCTTC; CDR3: CSAIVLDRYGYTF
D: .; J: TRBJ1-6; size: few; V: TRBV11-2; DNA: TGTGCCAGCAGCTTTAGCCAGAACTATAATTCACCCCTCCACTTT; CDR3: CASSFSQNYNSPLHF
D: .; J: TRBJ2-5; size: few; V: TRBV29-1; DNA: TGCAGCGTTGATGGGTGGTCTGGAGAGACCCAGTACTTC; CDR3: CSVDGWSGETQYF
D: .; J: TRBJ1-6; size: .; V: TRBV20-1; DNA: TGCAGTGCTCAGATAGGGAGCAATTCACCCCTCCACTTT; CDR3: CSAQIGSNSPLHF
D: .; J: TRBJ2-5; size: .; V: TRBV5-4; DNA: TGTGCCAGCAGCTTGGCCCCCGGTCGGGGGTCGGAGACCCAGTACTTC; CDR3: CASSLAPGRGSETQYF
D: .; J: TRBJ1-1; size: few; V: TRBV7-2; DNA: TGTGCCAGCAGCTCCTTGACAGGACGCACTGAAGCTTTCTTT; CDR3: CASSSLTGRTEAFF
D: .; J: TRBJ1-1; size: once; V: TRBV20-1; DNA: TGCAGTGCTCCGTGGGACCTCAGCACTGAAGCTTTCTTT; CDR3: CSAPWDLSTEAFF
D: .; J: TRBJ1-6; size: .; V: TRBV7-2; DNA: TGTGCCAGCAGCTCCGAATTAGCGAGCTCCTATAATTCACCCCTCCACTTT; CDR3: CASSSELASSYNSPLHF
D: .; J: TRBJ2-2; size: few; V: TRBV7-3; DNA: TGTGCCAGCACAAGGACTACTTACACCGGGGAGCTGTTTTTT; CDR3: CASTRTTYTGELFF
D: TRBD2; J: TRBJ2-2; size: .; V: TRBV12-3/TRBV12-4; DNA: TGTGCCAGTAGTAGGTTAGCGGGGGAGAACACCGGGGAGCTGTTTTTT; CDR3: CASSRLAGENTGELFF
D: .; J: TRBJ1-1; size: .; V: TRBV29-1; DNA: TGCAGCGTGCACGGGCGCTTGAACACTGAAGCTTTCTTT; CDR3: CSVHGRLNTEAFF
D: TRBD1; J: TRBJ2-2; size: .; V: TRBV5-5; DNA: TGTGCCAGCAGCTGGGGGGACAGGGTGAACACCGGGGAGCTGTTTTTT; CDR3: CASSWGDRVNTGELFF
D: TRBD2; J: TRBJ2-3; size: .; V: TRBV5-1; DNA: TGCGCCAGCAGGACTAGCGGGATTCAAGATACGCAGTATTTT; CDR3: CASRTSGIQDTQYF
D: .; J: TRBJ2-3; size: .; V: TRBV24-1; DNA: TGTGCCACCAGTTTAGCGGTCCCAGATACGCAGTATTTT; CDR3: CATSLAVPDTQYF
D: TRBD1; J: TRBJ2-1; size: .; V: TRBV30; DNA: TGTGCCTGGAGTGTACTCGGCAGGGGGTCGAGGTTCTTC; CDR3: CAWSVLGRGSRFF
D: .; J: TRBJ1-1; size: few; V: TRBV5-6; DNA: TGTGCCAGCAGCTCTGCCGGGACCGGGAAGAACACTGAAGCTTTCTTT; CDR3: CASSSAGTGKNTEAFF
D: .; J: TRBJ2-3; size: .; V: TRBV7-3; DNA: TGTGCCAGCAGTCACGGAGGGACCGGCACAGATACGCAGTATTTT; CDR3: CASSHGGTGTDTQYF
D: TRBD2; J: TRBJ2-5; size: few; V: TRBV5-5; DNA: TGTGCCAGCAGCTTGTCGCCTAGCGGCCAAGAGACCCAGTACTTC; CDR3: CASSLSPSGQETQYF
D: TRBD2; J: TRBJ2-1; size: few; V: TRBV4-1; DNA: TGCGCCAGCAGCCAAGATCTAGCGGGACTCTACAATGAGCAGTTCTTC; CDR3: CASSQDLAGLYNEQFF
D: .; J: TRBJ1-1; size: .; V: TRBV2; DNA: TGTGCCAGCAGGGCACCGGGTGTCAGTCGAGCTTTCTTT; CDR3: CASRAPGVSRAFF
D: .; J: TRBJ1-5; size: .; V: TRBV25-1; DNA: TGTGCCAGCAGTGAATCGGGTGGCAATCAGCCCCAGCATTTT; CDR3: CASSESGGNQPQHF
D: .; J: TRBJ2-3; size: few; V: TRBV5-5; DNA: TGTGCCAGCAGCTCCGAATGGGGTGCTGATAGGCAGTATTTT; CDR3: CASSSEWGADRQYF
D: .; J: TRBJ2-3; size: few; V: TRBV30; DNA: TGTGCCTGGAGTGAGCCCCCGTTTGAGGCACATACGCAGTATTTT; CDR3: CAWSEPPFEAHTQYF
D: TRBD1; J: TRBJ2-1; size: .; V: TRBV6-5; DNA: TGTGCCAGCAGGGTAACAGGGGGAGGCTCCTACAATGAGCAGTTCTTC; CDR3: CASRVTGGGSYNEQFF
D: TRBD1; J: TRBJ1-2; size: .; V: TRBV9; DNA: TGTGCCAGCAGCGTACAAATCAGGGGGGAGGAGGGCTACACCTTC; CDR3: CASSVQIRGEEGYTF
D: .; J: TRBJ2-1; size: few; V: TRBV20-1; DNA: TGCAGTGCTATGGGGGTAAAGGAGCAGTTCTTC; CDR3: CSAMGVKEQFF
D: .; J: TRBJ2-5; size: .; V: TRBV25-1; DNA: TGTGCCAGTCAACCCCAGGGTTTTAGTTGGGACCAAGAGACCCAGTACTTC; CDR3: CASQPQGFSWDQETQYF
D: .; J: TRBJ1-5; size: .; V: TRBV7-9; DNA: TGTGCCAGCAGCCCCAAAGGCAGCAATCAGCCCCAGCATTTT; CDR3: CASSPKGSNQPQHF
D: TRBD1; J: TRBJ2-5; size: few; V: TRBV6-1; DNA: TGTGCCAGCACGACAGGGGTAGGAGAGACCCAGTACTTC; CDR3: CASTTGVGETQYF
D: .; J: TRBJ2-7; size: .; V: TRBV29-1; DNA: TGCAGCGTTGCGTGGCAGGGAAAGGTGTACGAGCAGTACTTC; CDR3: CSVAWQGKVYEQYF
D: .; J: TRBJ2-1; size: .; V: TRBV5-1; DNA: TGCGCCAGCAGCTCGGAAAGTGAGCAGTTCTTC; CDR3: CASSSESEQFF
D: TRBD2; J: TRBJ2-5; size: .; V: TRBV12-3/TRBV12-4; DNA: TGTGCCAGCAGCCTGGGGGGGACTAGTGGAGAGACCCAGTACTTC; CDR3: CASSLGGTSGETQYF
D: .; J: TRBJ2-1; size: few; V: TRBV6-5; DNA: TGTGCCAGCAGTTACCGGTGGGACCCCGACAATGAGCAGTTCTTC; CDR3: CASSYRWDPDNEQFF
D: TRBD2; J: TRBJ2-5; size: .; V: TRBV7-9; DNA: TGTGCCAGCAGCCAGGGGTCCGGACTAGCGGGCCTCGGGTGGTACTTC; CDR3: CASSQGSGLAGLGWYF
D: .; J: TRBJ1-1; size: few; V: TRBV5-1; DNA: TGCGCCAGCAGCTTGGACAGGGCGAGAGGCACTGAAGCTTTCTTT; CDR3: CASSLDRARGTEAFF